This note documents a single T cell receptor beta chain sequence. What it binds is not known. Data came from immunoSEQ multiplex PCR; TCRdb stores just in-frame clones and leaves some out. The repertoire holds 85,000 to 100,000 clones, with around 72% as singletons. The entry originates in a study of radiotherapy plus CTLA-4 blockade in lung cancer. Study-level findings and limits: There was expansion of tumor-derived TCR clones in blood after radiotherapy plus ipilimumab.

The CDR3 runs to 14 residues. V shed 1 base and J shed 4 bases, with 11 bases lying between them. Germline CDR1 SGHAT, CDR2 FQNNGV. The V and J genes are TRBV11-2 and TRBJ2-7, with D perhaps matching TRBD2 (5 bases). The starting material was peripheral blood, obtained from a patient treated with radiotherapy plus ipilimumab. The sequence derives from a human donor with non-small cell lung cancer that progressed on radiotherapy plus ipilimumab. The CDR3 coding sequence is TGTGCCAGCAGCTTAGGAGGGCCCGCATACGAGCAGTACTTC. It encodes CASSLGGPAYEQYF.